This TCR beta chain was captured in a study of Graves' ophthalmopathy and Graves' hyperthyroidism. Trimming left V 0 bases short and J 10 bases short, with 13 bases between. Germline V gene lookup returns CDR1 LGHNA and CDR2 YNFKEQ. The CDR3 covers 15 residues. Amplification targeted the TCR beta CDR3 regions, with RNA transcripts as the source material. Investigators did first-round RT-PCR with HTBI primers, then second-round multiplex PCR. Each CDR3 protein gets one entry after TCRdb re-called the multiplex PCR reads with MiXCR. The data hold nearly 400,000 distinct CDR3 sequences, with about a sixth observed a single time.

The rearrangement joins TRBV4-2 to TRBJ1-6; unclear D gene. This TCR was recovered from a woman in her late teens or twenties with Graves' ophthalmopathy. Material for sequencing was peripheral blood. In nucleotides, the CDR3 is TGTGCCAGCAGCCAAGACTACGTCGGGTTCTCACCCCTCCACTTT. This gives the protein CASSQDYVGFSPLHF.